This TCR beta chain emerged from a study of cytomegalovirus exposure and HLA in healthy donors. 60 Vbeta and 13 Jbeta primers were used in PCR. Assay used: immunoSEQ multiplex PCR; TCRdb lists only in-frame clones, some missing. The sample records 150,000 or so clones, approximately 84% being singletons. General study results and limits: Roughly uniform sequencing depth across donors was assumed, possibly incorrectly. Some segments of the V type, notably TRBV6-2 and TRBV6-3, were excluded as indistinguishable. Being productive about 87% or about 30% of the time was typical of most TCR beta V segments in an earlier analysis.

A remark on this clone: Its antigen is still unknown.

The CDR3 is 14 amino acids. Germline V gene sequence: CDR1 MNHEY, CDR2 SMNVEV (reference sequence). Healthy bone marrow donors made up the donors. Sequences were obtained from PBMCs. This TCR was recovered from a woman aged 45-59 years in good health and CMV-seropositive. This chain connects TRBV27 to TRBJ2-7; 11 nucleotides align to TRBD1. Here the CDR3 DNA reads TGTGCGGCCGGTGGGACAGGGGGTATCGACGAGCAGTACTTC. Its translation is CAAGGTGGIDEQYF.